The clone carrying this T cell receptor beta chain appeared once. This CDR3 is built from 16 residues. Germline V gene data show CDR1 as MDHEN and CDR2 as SYDVKM. Unmatched junction bases numbered 11, after V lost 5 bases and J lost 5 bases. Individuals drawn from around 25 US areas were roughly 18 to 89 years old. Clinical history reported by participants formed the basis on which cohorts were assigned. This sample was taken from a study of blood T cell repertoires in COVID-19. Background on the study: Material from acute and convalescent COVID-19 was sourced from the United States, Italy and Spain.

The method was immunoSEQ multiplex PCR; TCRdb's version includes in-frame clones alone and lacks a portion of them. Of about 440,000 clones listed, roughly 87% are singletons. Specimen: PBMCs or T cells enriched from blood (not recorded which). The receptor's source is a woman aged 18-29 years with acute COVID-19. V usage is TRBV28 and J usage is TRBJ2-5; 10 bases map to TRBD1. CDR3 sequence: CASSGPRTGGGETQYF. The CDR3 DNA is TGTGCCAGCAGTGGACCCCGGACAGGGGGAGGGGAGACCCAGTACTTC.